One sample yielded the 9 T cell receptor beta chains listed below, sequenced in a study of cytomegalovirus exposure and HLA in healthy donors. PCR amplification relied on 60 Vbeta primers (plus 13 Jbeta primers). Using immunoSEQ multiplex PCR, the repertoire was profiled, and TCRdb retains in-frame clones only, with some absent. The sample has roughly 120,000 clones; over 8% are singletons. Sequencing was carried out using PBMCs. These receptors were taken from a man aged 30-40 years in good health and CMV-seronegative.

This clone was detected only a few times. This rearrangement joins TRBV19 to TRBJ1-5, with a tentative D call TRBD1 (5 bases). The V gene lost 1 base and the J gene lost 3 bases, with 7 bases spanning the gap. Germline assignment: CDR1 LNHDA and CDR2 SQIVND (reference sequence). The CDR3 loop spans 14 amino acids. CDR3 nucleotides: TGTGCCAGTAGTATAGGCAGGGCCAATCAGCCCCAGCATTTT. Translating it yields CASSIGRANQPQHF. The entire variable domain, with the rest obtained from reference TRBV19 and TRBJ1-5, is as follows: DGGITQSPKYLFRKEGQNVTLSCEQNLNHDAMYWYRQDPGQGLRLIYYSQIVNDFQKGDIAEGYSVSREKKESFPLTVTSAQKNPTAFYLCASSIGRANQPQHFGDGTRLSIL.

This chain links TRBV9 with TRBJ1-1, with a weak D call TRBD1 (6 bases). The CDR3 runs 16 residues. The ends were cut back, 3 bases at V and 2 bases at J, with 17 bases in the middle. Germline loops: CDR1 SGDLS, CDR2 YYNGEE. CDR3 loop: CASSEGVLEANTEAFF. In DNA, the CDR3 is TGTGCCAGCAGCGAGGGGGTTTTGGAGGCAAACACTGAAGCTTTCTTT.

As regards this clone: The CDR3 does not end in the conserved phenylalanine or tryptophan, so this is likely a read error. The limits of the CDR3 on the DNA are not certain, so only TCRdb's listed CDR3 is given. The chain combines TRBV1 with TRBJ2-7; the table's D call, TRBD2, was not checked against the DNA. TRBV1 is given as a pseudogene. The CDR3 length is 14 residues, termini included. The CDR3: CTSSQRLAGGQWGN.

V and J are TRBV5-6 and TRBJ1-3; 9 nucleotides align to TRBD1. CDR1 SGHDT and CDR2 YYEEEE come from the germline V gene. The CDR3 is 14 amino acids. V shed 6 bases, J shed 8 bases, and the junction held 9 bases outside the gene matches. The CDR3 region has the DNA TGTGCCAGCACCAGGACAGGGGAGAGGGACACCATATATTTT. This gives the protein CASTRTGERDTIYF.

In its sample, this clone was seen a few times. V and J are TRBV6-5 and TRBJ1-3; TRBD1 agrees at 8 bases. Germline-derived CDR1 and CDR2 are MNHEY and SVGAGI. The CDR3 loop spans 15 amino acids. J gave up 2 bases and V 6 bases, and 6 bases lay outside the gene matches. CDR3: CASRQHRGAGNTIYF. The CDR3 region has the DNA TGTGCCAGCAGACAACACAGGGGGGCTGGAAACACCATATATTTT.

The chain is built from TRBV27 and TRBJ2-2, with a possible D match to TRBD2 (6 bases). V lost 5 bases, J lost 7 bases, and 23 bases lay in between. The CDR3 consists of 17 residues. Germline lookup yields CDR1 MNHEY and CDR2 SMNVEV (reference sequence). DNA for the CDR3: TGTGCCAGCAGTCCCCGCGGGGAACGGGAGTGGGTCGGGGAGCTGTTTTTT. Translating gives CASSPRGEREWVGELFF.

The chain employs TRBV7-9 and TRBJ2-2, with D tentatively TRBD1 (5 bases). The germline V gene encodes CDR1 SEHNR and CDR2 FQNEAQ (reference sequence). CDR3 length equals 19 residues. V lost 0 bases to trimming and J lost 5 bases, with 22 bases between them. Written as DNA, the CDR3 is TGTGCCAGCAGCTTAGCCTCCTTTCTAGGTCAGGGAATAACCGGGGAGCTGTTTTTT. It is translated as CASSLASFLGQGITGELFF.

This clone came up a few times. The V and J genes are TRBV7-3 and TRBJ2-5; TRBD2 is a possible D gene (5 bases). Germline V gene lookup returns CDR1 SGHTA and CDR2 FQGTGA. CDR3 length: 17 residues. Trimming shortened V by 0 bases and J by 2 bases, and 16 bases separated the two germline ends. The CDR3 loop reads CASSLTNEGSAQETQYF. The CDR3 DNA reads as TGTGCCAGCAGCTTAACGAACGAGGGATCCGCTCAAGAGACCCAGTACTTC.

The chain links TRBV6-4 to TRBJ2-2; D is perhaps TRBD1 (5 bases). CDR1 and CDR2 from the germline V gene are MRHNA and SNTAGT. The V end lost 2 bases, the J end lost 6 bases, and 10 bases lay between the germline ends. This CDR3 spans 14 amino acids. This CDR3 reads CASSDTDSPGELFF. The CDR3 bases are TGTGCCAGCAGTGACACTGACAGCCCCGGGGAGCTGTTTTTT.